This TCR beta chain was retrieved from a study of T cell changes during pregnancy in multiple sclerosis. Repertoires were generated with immunoSEQ multiplex PCR, while TCRdb's copy carries only in-frame clones and drops some. This table holds around 40,000 clones, about 90% found once. CDR3 length: 17 amino acids. The V gene end was trimmed by 5 bases and the J gene end by 9 bases; junction bases not matched to a gene: 16. Germline CDR1 is MDHEN and CDR2 is SYDVKM. The table lists this clone with many counts. The receptor was derived from a female donor with multiple sclerosis, enrolled in a pregnancy study. The sequences come from CD8+ T cells from peripheral blood mononuclear cells, collected before pregnancy. V and J are TRBV28 and TRBJ2-1, with 10 bases aligning to TRBD2. CDR3 sequence: CASSERRPSGSESEQFF. In DNA form, the CDR3 reads TGTGCCAGCAGTGAGCGACGGCCTAGCGGGAGCGAGAGTGAGCAGTTCTTC. The full variable domain, its missing parts supplied by reference TRBV28 and TRBJ2-1, is DVKVTQSSRYLVKRTGEKVFLECVQDMDHENMFWYRQDPGLGLRLIYFSYDVKMKEKGDIPEGYSVSREKKERFSLILESASTNQTSMYLCASSERRPSGSESEQFFGPGTRLTVL.